This is a list of T cell receptor beta chains from one sample in a study of blood T cell repertoires in COVID-19. TCRdb's copy holds only in-frame clones and misses some; the assay was immunoSEQ multiplex PCR. The sample yields around 230,000 clones, approximately 90% seen once. What was sequenced was PBMCs or T cells enriched from blood (not recorded which). All receptors come from a woman in her thirties or forties with acute COVID-19. Each CDR3 is given without its conserved first and last residue.

>TRBJ1-2|TRBV20-1
SARWTGGYT
>TRBJ1-5|TRBV7-8
ASSFRQGNQPQH
>TRBJ1-4|TRBV5-5
ASSLLPGTNEKLF
>TRBJ1-1|TRBV9
ASSQGTGGEAF
>TRBJ1-2|TRBV3-1/TRBV3-2
ASSQVRRDRHTNGYT
>TRBJ2-1|TRBV7-2
ASSLWLLTRDNEQF
>TRBJ1-3|TRBV6-1
ASRDRSWGNTIY
>TRBJ1-1|TRBV6-5
ASSPTSDLVAF
>TRBJ1-2|TRBV14
ASSHLPGQGTLGYT
>TRBJ1-1|TRBV5-1
ASSLVVSGLAEAF
>TRBJ2-7|TRBV6-5
ASRLLAESYEQY
>TRBJ2-3|TRBV7-8
ASSTRQGGTDTQY
>TRBJ2-1|TRBV19
ASSIELTLAGLYNEQF
>TRBJ2-1|TRBV12-3/TRBV12-4
ASRSSGGGQF
>TRBJ1-1|TRBV9
ASSRTGGGTEAF
>TRBJ1-3|TRBV5-1
ASSPDSNRIY
>TRBJ2-2|TRBV7-8
ASSLLGQGAYTGELF
>TRBJ1-1|TRBV30
AWSVNRVTEAF
>TRBJ2-2|TRBV7-9
ASSLVWGQGTGELF
>TRBJ1-2|TRBV19
ASSISGQGSSFYGYT
>TRBJ1-1|TRBV19
ASRWQGVEAF
>TRBJ1-5|TRBV10-2
ASSDRDRGDQPQH
>TRBJ2-7|TRBV7-2
ASSYSGIPYEQY
>TRBJ1-2|TRBV9
ASSANRQGSNYGYT
>TRBJ2-2|TRBV19
ASNSWTGLGTGELF
>TRBJ1-3|TRBV28
ASIEMGSPGNTIY